The 18 T cell receptor beta chains presented below share a single source sample, sequenced in a study of radiotherapy plus CTLA-4 blockade in lung cancer. Sequencing was performed with immunoSEQ multiplex PCR; in TCRdb, only in-frame clones are kept and a portion is missing. The sample lists about 70,000 clones; about 80% were seen once. The sample in question was peripheral blood, obtained from a patient treated with radiotherapy plus ipilimumab. The receptors come from a human donor with non-small cell lung cancer who had a complete response to radiotherapy plus ipilimumab.

The chain combines TRBV19 with TRBJ1-2, with 7 bases fitting TRBD1. Germline V gene lookup returns CDR1 LNHDA and CDR2 SQIVND (reference sequence). Unmatched junction bases numbered 8, after V lost 3 bases and J lost 4 bases. CDR3 size: 15 residues. The CDR3 nucleotides are TGTGCCAGTAGTATGTCTGCGGGACAGCTCTATGGCTACACCTTC. Protein product: CASSMSAGQLYGYTF.

This rearrangement joins TRBV19 to TRBJ1-1, with D unresolved. V gave up 6 bases and J gave up 1 base, with 9 bases separating them. This CDR3 comprises 13 residues. CDR1 is LNHDA, CDR2 SQIVND, per germline (reference sequence). The CDR3 spells CASSPTPNTEAFF. Here the CDR3 DNA reads TGTGCCAGTAGCCCGACACCGAACACTGAAGCTTTCTTT.

The chain combines TRBV6-6 with TRBJ2-2, with TRBD1 identical over 7 bases. V shed 7 bases, J shed 2 bases, and the junction held 4 bases outside the gene matches. CDR3 length: 14 residues. Germline V gives CDR1 MNHNY, CDR2 SVGAGI (reference sequence). In DNA form, the CDR3 reads TGTGCCAGCACCCGACAGGGCAACACCGGGGAGCTGTTTTTT. Protein sequence: CASTRQGNTGELFF.

This clone was seen more than once but under ten times. The chain employs TRBV9 and TRBJ2-1; D remains unclear. Trimming stripped 4 bases from V and 6 bases from J, with 17 bases between. The CDR3 contains 15 residues. Germline V gives CDR1 SGDLS, CDR2 YYNGEE. Here the CDR3 DNA reads TGTGCCAGCAGCTCTCACCCGGACCTAACCAATGAGCAGTTCTTC. Translated, it gives CASSSHPDLTNEQFF.

The rearrangement uses TRBV5-1 and TRBJ2-3; 8 bases are a match to TRBD2. Germline V CDR1 and CDR2: SGHRS, YFSETQ. V shed 4 bases and J 8 bases; nucleotides not matched to a gene: 18. The CDR3 sequence is 17 residues long. In nucleotides, the CDR3 is TGCGCCAGCAGCACCCGGCTCGGGGGGGCGAGGGACGGTACGCAGTATTTT. Encoded protein: CASSTRLGGARDGTQYF.

The chain employs TRBV6-5 and TRBJ2-7, with 12 bases lining up with TRBD1. The CDR3 extends over 14 amino acids. Germline CDR1 and CDR2: MNHEY and SVGAGI. After removal of 6 bases from V and 5 bases from J, the junction contained 5 bases not matched to a gene. The CDR3 sequence: CASSRGTGGHEQYF. The DNA of the CDR3 is TGTGCCAGCAGCCGCGGGACAGGGGGCCACGAGCAGTACTTC.

This clone was observed once. The rearrangement links TRBV7-6 to TRBJ2-7; 11 bases fit TRBD2. Germline loops: CDR1 SGHVS, CDR2 FNYEAQ. CDR3 size: 15 residues. The J segment lost 5 bases and the V segment lost 4 bases, leaving 7 bases of the junction unmatched. CDR3 bases: TGTGCCAGCAGCTCTAATAGCGGGGGGGCCGACGAGCAGTACTTC. Amino acids: CASSSNSGGADEQYF. Filled out from reference TRBV7-6 and TRBJ2-7, the complete variable domain reads GAGVSQSPRYKVTKRGQDVALRCDPISGHVSLYWYRQALGQGPEFLTYFNYEAQQDKSGLPNDRFSAERPEGSISTLTIQRTEQRDSAMYRCASSSNSGGADEQYFGPGTRLTVT.

The chain uses TRBV20-1 and TRBJ1-1; D possibly corresponds to TRBD1 (6 bases). Germline V gives CDR1 DFQATT, CDR2 SNEGSKA (reference sequence). The CDR3 has 10 amino acids. The CDR3 loop reads CRAGDTEAFF. CDR3 sequence (DNA): TGCAGAGCAGGGGACACTGAAGCTTTCTTT.

This chain uses TRBV5-4 with TRBJ2-7, with a weak D call TRBD2 (6 bases). There are 14 residues in the CDR3. Germline V CDR1 and CDR2: SGHNT, YYREEE (reference sequence). CDR3 protein: CASRKNRDWRLSRV. The CDR3 coding sequence is TGTGCCAGCAGGAAGAACCGGGACTGGAGGCTTTCGCGCGTC.

This sequence joins TRBV7-9 and TRBJ1-1; 7 bases map to TRBD1. Germline V gene sequence: CDR1 SEHNR, CDR2 FQNEAQ (reference sequence). V shed 5 bases and J 3 bases; nucleotides not matched to a gene: 9. The CDR3 spans 15 residues. The CDR3 sequence is CASSLRQGRDTEAFF. In DNA form, the CDR3 reads TGTGCCAGCAGCCTTCGACAGGGCAGGGACACTGAAGCTTTCTTT. Supplemented by reference TRBV7-9 and TRBJ1-1, the full variable domain reads DTGVSQNPRHKITKRGQNVTFRCDPISEHNRLYWYRQTLGQGPEFLTYFQNEAQLEKSRLLSDRFSAERPKGSFSTLEIQRTEQGDSAMYLCASSLRQGRDTEAFFGQGTRLTVV.

This clone was seen only a few times. This sequence joins TRBV11-3 and TRBJ2-3; 10 bases agree with TRBD1. Trimming took 5 bases from V and 5 from J; bases not matched to a gene: 7. The germline V gene encodes CDR1 SGHNT and CDR2 YENEEA. The CDR3 contains 15 residues. In DNA, the CDR3 is TGTGCCAGCAGCCCGCCGGGACAGGGGTTAGATACGCAGTATTTT. Protein product: CASSPPGQGLDTQYF.

The chain employs TRBV2 and TRBJ1-2; weak D call: TRBD1 (5 bases). Per germline, CDR1 SNHLY and CDR2 FYNNEI. V was cut by 7 bases and J by 7 bases, with 19 bases left in between. This CDR3 spans 14 amino acids. CDR3 in amino acids: CASMERDGAPGYTF. The CDR3 nucleotides read TGTGCCAGCATGGAGCGGGACGGAGCTCCTGGCTACACCTTC.

This sequence joins TRBV5-1 and TRBJ1-6; D may be TRBD1 (5 bases). The V and J ends lost 1 base and 6 bases respectively, with 11 bases between them. Germline V gives CDR1 SGHRS, CDR2 YFSETQ. The CDR3 contains 15 residues. The CDR3 region has the DNA TGCGCCAGCAGCTTGACGGGGGTGGGTAATTCACCCCTCCACTTT. It is translated as CASSLTGVGNSPLHF.

The chain employs TRBV29-1 and TRBJ2-1, with a weak D call TRBD1 (6 bases). This CDR3 spans 11 amino acids. Trimming removed 5 bases from V and 10 bases from J, with 12 bases in between. The germline V gene encodes CDR1 SQVTM and CDR2 ANQGSEA. The CDR3 region is CSVPGTPEQFF. In DNA, the CDR3 is TGCAGCGTTCCCGGGACACCCGAGCAGTTCTTC.

The rearrangement uses TRBV10-2 and TRBJ2-1; a weak D match, TRBD2 (5 bases). V gave up 5 bases and J gave up 3 bases, with 23 bases separating them. This CDR3 is 18 amino acids long. Germline CDR1 reads WSHSY; CDR2 reads SAAADI. This chain's CDR3 is CASSLRSYAPSYYNEQFF. In DNA, the CDR3 is TGCGCCAGCAGTTTACGGTCGTACGCACCTAGCTACTACAATGAGCAGTTCTTC.

This chain uses TRBV7-9 with TRBJ1-1; 8 bases align to TRBD1. Germline V gene lookup returns CDR1 SEHNR and CDR2 FQNEAQ (reference sequence). The CDR3 contains 13 residues. After removal of 1 base from V and 8 bases from J, the junction contained 3 bases not matched to a gene. The DNA of the CDR3 is TGTGCCAGCAGCTTAGGGGACAGGCCAGAAGCTTTCTTT. This gives the protein CASSLGDRPEAFF.

The V call is TRBV5-1, the J call TRBJ1-4; 7 nucleotides align to TRBD1. The CDR3 spans 14 residues. J was trimmed by 5 bases and V by 5 bases; bases with no gene match: 6. Germline V lookup: CDR1 SGHRS, CDR2 YFSETQ. Here the CDR3 reads CASSPGQLNEKLFF. CDR3 sequence (DNA): TGCGCCAGCAGTCCGGGACAGCTAAATGAAAAACTGTTTTTT.

CDR3 DNA sequence: TGTGCCAGCAGCTCGCTAGGGGCGGGACAGAAAAACATTCAGTACTTC. It encodes CASSSLGAGQKNIQYF. The rearrangement links TRBV5-6 to TRBJ2-4; possible D gene TRBD1, 7 bases. Germline V gives CDR1 SGHDT, CDR2 YYEEEE. V lost 3 bases and J 4 bases, leaving 17 bases between the germline ends. The CDR3 length is 16 residues.